This entry lists 18 T cell receptor beta chains sequenced from one sample in a study of spatial heterogeneity in lung cancer. Sample time point: blood at routine non-recurrence follow-up after resection. From the 5' RACE reads, TCRdb called clonotypes with MiXCR, one entry per CDR3 protein. Of around 100,000 distinct CDR3 sequences listed, 10% to 14% were seen once; the top ten hold 20% to 30%. This specimen consisted of PBMCs, obtained at follow-up. These receptors all come from a female donor with early-stage non-small cell lung cancer.

The chain recombines TRBV7-6 with TRBJ2-1, with 10 positions matching TRBD2. Germline V gene sequence: CDR1 SGHVS, CDR2 FNYEAQ. The CDR3 length is 15 residues. Trimming took 5 bases from V and 4 from J; bases not matched to a gene: 5. The CDR3 sequence is CASSQTSGKYNEQFF. The DNA of the CDR3 is TGTGCCAGCAGCCAAACTAGCGGGAAATACAATGAGCAGTTCTTC. The full variable domain, with the rest looked up from reference TRBV7-6 and TRBJ2-1, is GAGVSQSPRYKVTKRGQDVALRCDPISGHVSLYWYRQALGQGPEFLTYFNYEAQQDKSGLPNDRFSAERPEGSISTLTIQRTEQRDSAMYRCASSQTSGKYNEQFFGPGTRLTVL.

This clonotype was found many times. V gene TRBV24-1 combines with J gene TRBJ1-5; possible D gene TRBD1, 5 bases. CDR1 and CDR2 (germline): KGHDR, SFDVKD. The CDR3 extends over 15 amino acids. Trimming cost V 2 bases and J 7 bases, with 14 bases left between them. The CDR3 DNA is TGTGCCACCAGTGATTCCCGGACGGGGCGGCAGCCCCAGCATTTT. Translation: CATSDSRTGRQPQHF.

The chain uses TRBV4-3 and TRBJ1-1; TRBD1 aligns across 11 bases. V lost 3 bases, J lost 5 bases, and 5 bases stayed unmatched. This CDR3 is built from 15 residues. CDR1 is LGHNA and CDR2 is YSLEER in the germline V gene. CDR3 amino acids: CASSQDGTGGTEAFF. The CDR3 DNA reads as TGCGCCAGCAGCCAGGACGGGACAGGGGGGACTGAAGCTTTCTTT.

This chain connects TRBV11-2 to TRBJ2-4, with no clear D. CDR1 SGHAT and CDR2 FQNNGV come from the germline V gene. V was pared by 4 bases and J by 0 bases, with 4 bases between. The CDR3 spans 13 residues. The CDR3 sequence is CASSSVAKNIQYF. CDR3 coding DNA: TGTGCCAGCAGCTCCGTAGCCAAAAACATTCAGTACTTC.

The CDR3 nucleotides are TGTGCCGCCGGCCAGCGGGGAGGGGCCTACGAGCAGTACTTC. Translation: CAAGQRGGAYEQYF. The chain is built from TRBV28 and TRBJ2-7; TRBD2 matches at 7 bases. V lost 11 bases and J lost 2; bases outside the gene matches: 12. The CDR3 extends over 14 amino acids. Germline CDR1 and CDR2: MDHEN and SYDVKM.

This clonotype showed up just a few times. This chain joins TRBV18 and TRBJ1-5; TRBD1 might be the D (5 bases). The CDR3 is 16 amino acids. Germline CDR1 reads KGHSH; CDR2 reads LQKENI. Between the trimmed V and J ends, which lost 3 bases and 4 bases, there was a span of 16 bases. CDR3 sequence: CASSPPDWGLNQPQHF. CDR3 nucleotides: TGTGCCAGCTCACCCCCGGATTGGGGCTTAAATCAGCCCCAGCATTTT.

The CDR3 region has the DNA TGCGCCAGCAGCAAAACAGGGGATCTGGGCACAGATACGCAGTATTTT. Translating gives CASSKTGDLGTDTQYF. The chain uses TRBV5-1 and TRBJ2-3; 7 positions match TRBD1. Germline assignment: CDR1 SGHRS and CDR2 YFSETQ. This CDR3 region has 16 residues. J gave up 1 base and V 4 bases, and 9 bases lay outside the gene matches. Based on the CDR3 plus reference TRBV5-1 and TRBJ2-3, the full variable domain is KAGVTQTPRYLIKTRGQQVTLSCSPISGHRSVSWYQQTPGQGLQFLFEYFSETQRNKGNFPGRFSGRQFSNSRSEMNVSTLELGDSALYLCASSKTGDLGTDTQYFGPGTRLTVL.

In its sample, this clonotype was seen many times. The chain carries TRBV5-4 and TRBJ1-2; D is uncertain. The CDR3 contains 13 residues. V lost 2 bases, J lost 2 bases, and 7 bases lay in between. Germline values: CDR1 SGHNT, CDR2 YYREEE (reference sequence). This CDR3 is CASSLLGNYGYTF. The CDR3 nucleotides are TGTGCCAGCAGCTTACTGGGGAACTATGGCTACACCTTC.

This clonotype showed up just a few times. CDR3 nucleotides: TGCAGTGCCGGACTAGCGGGAGGTTTAGAGACCCAGTACTTC. Translation: CSAGLAGGLETQYF. The V and J genes are TRBV20-1 and TRBJ2-5; 14 nucleotides align to TRBD2. Per germline, CDR1 DFQATT and CDR2 SNEGSKA (reference sequence). This CDR3 contains 14 residues. Germline trimming cut 6 bases from V and 4 bases from J; bases unmatched to any gene: 4.

In its sample, this clonotype was seen many times. This chain uses TRBV28 with TRBJ2-1; D remains unclear. The CDR3 totals 19 residues. CDR1 and CDR2 from the germline V gene are MDHEN and SYDVKM. V shed 5 bases and J shed 0 bases, with 23 bases lying between them. The CDR3: CASSTIMVLSTSSYNEQFF. CDR3 coding DNA: TGTGCCAGCAGTACAATTATGGTGTTAAGTACCAGCTCCTACAATGAGCAGTTCTTC.

This rearrangement joins TRBV27 to TRBJ2-1; D possibly corresponds to TRBD2 (6 bases). There are 13 residues in the CDR3. Germline assignment: CDR1 MNHEY and CDR2 SMNVEV (reference sequence). The ends were cut back, 7 bases at V and 7 bases at J, with 14 bases in the middle. CDR3: CASTGLLGNEQFF. CDR3 nucleotides: TGTGCCAGCACCGGACTACTTGGTAATGAGCAGTTCTTC.

The CDR3 here is CASSLGGRDTEAFF. CDR3 nucleotides: TGCGCCAGCAGCTTGGGAGGTAGGGACACTGAAGCTTTCTTT. V and J are TRBV5-1 and TRBJ1-1; D call uncertain. The CDR3 has 14 residues. V lost 0 bases, J lost 3 bases, and 9 bases lay in between. Germline CDR1 SGHRS, CDR2 YFSETQ.

The rearrangement uses TRBV19 and TRBJ1-2; 7 bases match TRBD1. CDR3 length: 14 amino acids. J lost 0 bases, V lost 6 bases, and 4 bases had no gene match. Per germline, CDR1 LNHDA and CDR2 SQIVND (reference sequence). This CDR3 is CASRGTASNYGYTF. The DNA for the CDR3 is TGTGCCAGTAGGGGGACAGCCTCTAACTATGGCTACACCTTC.

There are a few counts of this clonotype. This chain links TRBV7-8 with TRBJ2-3; the match to TRBD2 covers 7 bases. Germline V gene lookup returns CDR1 SGHVS and CDR2 FQNEAQ. Unmatched junction bases numbered 9, after V lost 5 bases and J lost 4 bases. The CDR3 runs to 15 residues. The CDR3 nucleotides read TGTGCCAGCAGCCCACCGAGGGCGGGAGCAGATACGCAGTATTTT. It encodes CASSPPRAGADTQYF.

The chain carries TRBV7-2 and TRBJ1-6; no clear D gene. V was pared by 3 bases and J by 0 bases, with 6 bases between. Germline-derived CDR1 and CDR2 are SGHTA and FQGNSA. The CDR3 extends over 15 amino acids. The CDR3 region is CASSLKSSYNSPLHF. CDR3 nucleotides: TGTGCCAGCAGCTTGAAGAGCTCCTATAATTCACCCCTCCACTTT.

This clonotype showed up many times. The rearrangement links TRBV18 to TRBJ2-7, with TRBD2 matching over 8 bases. V was pared by 5 bases and J by 0 bases, with 3 bases of the junction left unmatched. The CDR3 runs to 14 residues. Germline V CDR1 and CDR2: KGHSH, LQKENI. The CDR3 region has the DNA TGTGCCAGCTCATTAAGCGGGAGCTCCTACGAGCAGTACTTC. The encoded protein is CASSLSGSSYEQYF.

The rearrangement joins TRBV6-1 to TRBJ1-2; 9 bases align to TRBD1. Trimming cost V 4 bases and J 6 bases; bases outside gene matches: 12. Germline loops: CDR1 MNHNS, CDR2 SASEGT. The CDR3 runs 16 residues. This CDR3 is CASSGENRGRRNGYTF. In nucleotides, the CDR3 is TGTGCCAGCAGTGGGGAAAACAGGGGGCGACGAAATGGCTACACCTTC.

This clonotype was seen a few times. V is TRBV3-1 and J is TRBJ2-5; D might be TRBD1 or TRBD2, each matching 6 bases. CDR1 and CDR2 from the germline V gene are LGHDT and YNNKEL (reference sequence). With 3 bases removed from V and 2 bases from J, the gap between germline ends came to 16 bases. The CDR3 has 16 amino acids. The CDR3 is CASSQRRGGIQETQYF. The DNA for the CDR3 is TGTGCCAGCAGCCAGAGAAGAGGGGGGATTCAAGAGACCCAGTACTTC.